Below are 26 T cell receptor beta chains sequenced from a single sample in a study of CD8+CD57+ T cells in acquired aplastic anemia. For sequencing, patients were chosen who had shown expansion of CD8+CD57+ cells by flow cytometry. TCR beta VDJ and CDR3 were profiled, and genomic DNA was the template. In TCRdb, the reads were re-called with MiXCR into one record per CDR3 protein. This sample has about 470,000 distinct CDR3 sequences; approximately 32% occur once, and the top ten carry around 0.82%. Sequenced material: sorted CD4+, CD8+, or CD8+CD57+ T cells (not recorded which) from PBMCs. Receptors were obtained from a human donor with aplastic anemia.

This clonotype was counted ten times or more. The chain joins TRBV15 to TRBJ1-3, with a weak D call TRBD1 (6 bases). The germline V gene encodes CDR1 LNHNV and CDR2 YYDKDF (reference sequence). The V end was cut by 0 bases, the J end by 0 bases, with 12 bases between. The CDR3 runs to 17 residues. The CDR3 loop reads CATSRERTVFSGNTIYF. The CDR3 DNA follows: TGTGCCACCAGCAGAGAGAGGACAGTTTTCTCTGGAAACACCATATATTTT.

In this sample, this clonotype turned up many times. The chain carries TRBV3-1 and TRBJ2-1; D uncertain. V dropped 3 bases and J dropped 7 bases, with 4 bases sitting between them. There are 11 residues in the CDR3. Germline loops: CDR1 LGHDT, CDR2 YNNKEL (reference sequence). This chain's CDR3 is CASSQRNEQFF. The DNA for the CDR3 is TGTGCCAGCAGCCAGAGAAATGAGCAGTTCTTC.

This clonotype was observed many times. This sequence joins TRBV19 and TRBJ2-5; tentatively, D is TRBD1 (5 bases). CDR1 and CDR2 (germline): LNHDA, SQIVND (reference sequence). Between the trimmed V and J ends, which lost 6 bases and 4 bases, there was a span of 15 bases. This CDR3 contains 14 residues. The CDR3 sequence: CASSVTVGPETQYF. CDR3 in DNA: TGTGCCAGTAGCGTGACAGTGGGTCCAGAGACCCAGTACTTC.

This clonotype was seen only a few times. A much larger clone sits a single nucleotide away, making a read error possible. The conserved closing phenylalanine or tryptophan is absent in this CDR3, likely reflecting a read error. The genes are TRBV20-1 and TRBJ1-5, with D perhaps TRBD1 (5 bases). This CDR3 is 13 amino acids long. The germline V gene has CDR1 DFQATT and CDR2 SNEGSKA (reference sequence). With 3 bases removed from V and 4 bases from J, the gap between germline ends came to 10 bases. This CDR3 reads CSARGGVNQPQHV. The DNA for the CDR3 is TGCAGTGCTAGGGGAGGGGTTAATCAGCCCCAGCATGTT.

The sample holds a few counts of this clonotype. V and J are TRBV6-1 and TRBJ1-1; D remains ambiguous. The CDR3 runs 14 residues. Trimming stripped 4 bases from V and 6 bases from J, with 15 bases between. In germline, CDR1 is MNHNS, CDR2 SASEGT. CDR3 bases: TGTGCCAGCAGTGGCCTAAGATCTCAGGCTGAAGCTTTCTTT. Amino acids: CASSGLRSQAEAFF.

The V and J genes are TRBV5-1 and TRBJ2-1, with D possibly being TRBD1 or TRBD2 (5 bases each). In germline, CDR1 is SGHRS, CDR2 YFSETQ. With 6 bases removed from V and 7 bases from J, the gap between germline ends came to 14 bases. This CDR3 is built from 13 residues. CDR3 coding DNA: TGCGCCAGCACTTGGGGGACGGATAATGAGCAGTTCTTC. Translation gives CASTWGTDNEQFF.

This clonotype was counted between two and nine times. The chain couples TRBV2 to TRBJ2-1; no clear D. Trimming pared 1 base from V and 8 bases from J, leaving 9 bases between. Looked up from germline, CDR1 is SNHLY and CDR2 is FYNNEI. The CDR3 length is 13 residues. The CDR3 sequence: CASSEGPPHEQFF. For the CDR3, the DNA is TGTGCCAGCAGTGAAGGCCCACCCCATGAGCAGTTCTTC.

There are many counts of this clonotype. The chain combines TRBV10-3 with TRBJ1-4; possible D gene TRBD1, 5 bases. The germline V gene has CDR1 ENHRY and CDR2 SYGVKD. V was cut by 2 bases and J by 6 bases, with 10 bases left in between. The CDR3 is 14 residues long. This CDR3 is CAISETGADEKLFF. The CDR3 DNA sequence: TGTGCCATCAGTGAGACCGGGGCGGATGAAAAACTGTTTTTT.

This clonotype occurred a few times. CDR3 in amino acids: CASSHFEVRGRRSANEKLFF. CDR3 bases: TGTGCCAGCAGCCATTTTGAAGTCAGGGGTCGCAGGTCAGCTAATGAAAAACTGTTTTTT. The chain is built from TRBV4-2 and TRBJ1-4; D possibly corresponds to TRBD1 (6 bases). The V gene's germline CDR1 is LGHNA and CDR2 YNFKEQ. This CDR3 spans 20 amino acids. The V gene lost 3 bases and the J gene lost 3 bases, with 26 bases spanning the gap.

This clonotype has at least ten counts. The chain employs TRBV7-2 and TRBJ2-7, with TRBD2 matching over 10 bases. The CDR3 is made up of 15 amino acids. CDR1 is SGHTA, CDR2 FQGNSA, per germline. With 1 base clipped from V and 8 bases from J, the junction kept 8 bases outside the gene matches. CDR3 in amino acids: CASSLGGLASSQQYF. The CDR3 region has the DNA TGTGCCAGCAGCTTAGGGGGACTAGCGAGCTCACAGCAGTACTTC.

This clonotype came up many times. V usage is TRBV27 and J usage is TRBJ1-2, with D perhaps TRBD1 (6 bases). Trimming removed 5 bases from V and 5 bases from J, with 9 bases in between. This CDR3 contains 12 residues. Germline assignment: CDR1 MNHEY and CDR2 SMNVEV (reference sequence). Written as DNA, the CDR3 is TGTGCCAGCAGTCAACAGGGATATGGCTACACCTTC. Residues: CASSQQGYGYTF.

This clonotype appeared once. The junction does not match germline at one end; this may be a read error. The chain recombines TRBV25-1 with TRBJ2-5; D remains unclear. This CDR3 contains 14 residues. Germline loops: CDR1 MGHDK, CDR2 SYGVNS. The CDR3 nucleotides read TGTGCCAGCAGCCAAGGTTTCTACCAAGGGACCCAGTACTTC. Translated: CASSQGFYQGTQYF.

The V call is TRBV6-9, the J call TRBJ2-7; 8 nucleotides match TRBD1. This CDR3 comprises 13 residues. Trimming at V came to 6 bases and at J to 7 bases, leaving 8 bases not matched to a gene. Per the germline V gene, CDR1 is MNHGY and CDR2 is SVAAGI. The CDR3 nucleotides are TGTGCCAGCAGACAACGGGACAGGCGAGAGCAGTACTTC. Protein product: CASRQRDRREQYF.

The J gene is TRBJ1-1, the V gene TRBV20-1, with D tentatively TRBD1 (6 bases). V was trimmed by 0 bases and J by 4 bases, leaving 15 bases between them. Germline lookup yields CDR1 DFQATT and CDR2 SNEGSKA (reference sequence). The CDR3 consists of 15 residues. As DNA, the CDR3 is TGCAGTGCTAGAGATCAGGCAGGGGATGGCACTGAAGCTTTCTTT. Translation: CSARDQAGDGTEAFF.

V is TRBV25-1 and J is TRBJ2-3; 12 nucleotides line up with TRBD2. The germline CDR1 and CDR2 sequences are MGHDK and SYGVNS. V dropped 8 bases and J dropped 3; count of bases not matched to a gene: 6. CDR3 length: 15 residues. Here the CDR3 reads CASGLAGTGTDTQYF. The CDR3 DNA reads TGTGCCAGCGGACTAGCGGGAACGGGGACAGATACGCAGTATTTT.

This chain uses TRBV10-3 with TRBJ2-7, with TRBD1 identical over 9 bases. The germline gives CDR1 ENHRY, CDR2 SYGVKD. This CDR3 comprises 15 residues. Trimming removed 6 bases from V and 7 bases from J; junction bases left unmatched: 13. The CDR3 nucleotides read TGTGCCATCAGCAGTCCCGGGACAGGGCTACGGGAGCAGTACTTC. Translated, it gives CAISSPGTGLREQYF.

On this clonotype itself: This may arise from a read error, as a much more abundant clone is one base away. The chain uses TRBV2 and TRBJ2-7; D unclear. CDR1 and CDR2 from the germline V gene are SNHLY and FYNNEI. Deletions cut 0 bases from V and 4 bases from J, with 10 bases between. This CDR3 is built from 14 residues. The CDR3 nucleotides are TGTGCCAGCAGTGAAGCGCCTCGGCGGTACGAGCAGTACTTC. It codes for CASSEAPRRYEQYF.

The V and J genes are TRBV7-2 and TRBJ1-5, with D perhaps TRBD1 (5 bases). Trimming cost V 5 bases and J 3 bases, with 11 bases left between them. The germline CDR1 and CDR2 sequences are SGHTA and FQGNSA. This CDR3 region has 14 residues. CDR3 sequence: CASSADSYNQPQHF. The CDR3 DNA is TGTGCCAGCAGCGCTGACAGCTACAATCAGCCCCAGCATTTT.

In this sample, this clonotype turned up a few times. The genes are TRBV2 and TRBJ1-6, with a possible D match to TRBD1 (5 bases). The V end was cut by 11 bases, the J end by 0 bases, with 11 bases between. Germline CDR1 and CDR2: SNHLY and FYNNEI. The CDR3 loop spans 14 amino acids. DNA for the CDR3: TGTGCCTGGAGTGACAGCTCCTATAATTCACCCCTCCACTTT. Translating it yields CAWSDSSYNSPLHF.

This clonotype was seen a few times. At one of its ends the junction is not consistent with the germline gene, which may arise from a read error. The rearrangement joins TRBV6-1 to TRBJ1-3, with 7 bases fitting TRBD1. CDR1 and CDR2 from the germline V gene are MNHNS and SASEGT. The CDR3 spans 14 residues. This chain's CDR3 is CASTSGTVNYPLYF. CDR3 DNA sequence: TGTGCCAGCACCTCCGGGACAGTTAATTACCCACTCTACTTT.

The rearrangement links TRBV24-1 to TRBJ1-1, with TRBD1 as a possible D gene (6 bases). The CDR3 runs 16 residues. Trimming pared 1 base from V and 5 bases from J, leaving 16 bases between. Germline assignment: CDR1 KGHDR and CDR2 SFDVKD. The CDR3 is CATSDFHQGQETEAFF. The CDR3 bases are TGTGCCACCAGTGATTTTCACCAGGGACAAGAGACTGAAGCTTTCTTT.

Many counts were recorded for this clonotype. One end of the junction does not line up with germline, which may come from a read error. V usage is TRBV2 and J usage is TRBJ2-7, with D perhaps matching TRBD1 (7 bases). The length of the CDR3 is 12 residues. Per germline, CDR1 SNHLY and CDR2 FYNNEI. Written as DNA, the CDR3 is TGTGCCAGCGACAGGGACTCCCACGAGCAGTACTTC. Translation gives CASDRDSHEQYF.

This chain uses TRBV20-1 with TRBJ2-1; 8 nucleotides agree with TRBD2. The CDR3 is 14 amino acids. Germline values: CDR1 DFQATT, CDR2 SNEGSKA (reference sequence). The V segment lost 3 bases and the J segment 0 bases; nucleotides outside the gene matches: 1. The CDR3 DNA reads TGCAGTGCTAGCGGGGGGGACTCCTACAATGAGCAGTTCTTC. The encoded protein is CSASGGDSYNEQFF.

In the case of this clonotype: The CDR3 ends on some other residue instead of the conserved phenylalanine or tryptophan, so this is likely a read error. The J gene is TRBJ1-2, the V gene TRBV25-1; 8 bases line up with TRBD1. The CDR3 has 13 residues. Germline lookup yields CDR1 MGHDK and CDR2 SYGVNS. The junction had 6 bases not matched to a gene; V was cut back by 7 bases and J by 5 bases. The DNA for the CDR3 is TGTGCCAGCACCAACAGGGGGAGTTATGGCTACACCCTC. Amino acids: CASTNRGSYGYTL.

A word on this clonotype: Being one base from a much bigger clone, this may be a read error. The conserved final phenylalanine or tryptophan is absent from the CDR3, which likely points to a read error. This chain connects TRBV19 to TRBJ1-5, with TRBD1 as a possible D gene (6 bases). This CDR3 is 17 amino acids long. Germline assignment: CDR1 LNHDA and CDR2 SQIVND (reference sequence). Trimming removed 7 bases at V and 0 bases at J, with 19 bases between. The CDR3 DNA follows: TGTGCCAGTACGGCCAGGGGAGGGGGGAATAGCAATCAGCCCCAGCATCTT. This encodes CASTARGGGNSNQPQHL.

V usage is TRBV7-9 and J usage is TRBJ1-2; maybe TRBD1 (5 bases). The CDR3 consists of 10 residues. V was pared by 3 bases and J by 12 bases, with 8 bases between. Per germline, CDR1 SEHNR and CDR2 FQNEAQ (reference sequence). The CDR3 DNA follows: TGTGCCAGCAGCTTGACAGAAAACACCTTC. The encoded protein is CASSLTENTF.